This section outlines one T cell receptor (beta chain) sequence together with its context. The CDR3 is made up of 16 amino acids. In germline, CDR1 is WSHSY, CDR2 SAAADI. It was by 5' RACE with UMI labels that the TRB cDNA libraries were prepared. TCRdb derives one entry per CDR3 protein from the 5' RACE reads, leaving out DNA. In all, the sample yields about 120,000 distinct CDR3 sequences. These data come from a study of CXCR3-negative and CXCR3-positive naive CD8 T cells. The rearrangement links TRBV10-2 to TRBJ2-1. Sequenced sample: naive CXCR3- CD8+ T cells from blood. Subset reported: CD45RO-CCR7+CD27+CD95- naive CD8+ T cells lacking CXCR3 (TNR3-). This sequence was found in a human donor in good health. Some clones in this sample may be carry-over from other donors' samples. This CDR3 reads CASRTNGESSYNEQFF.